This T cell receptor (beta chain) came from a study of blood T cell repertoires in COVID-19. Looking at the study overall: In each case, the material was cDNA or gDNA derived from T cells, B-cell-depleted T cells, or PBMCs.

As handled by the study authors: From reference gene primer amplification, estimates of nucleated cell counts were derived. Using immunoSEQ multiplex PCR, the repertoire was profiled, and TCRdb retains in-frame clones only, with some absent. V and J calls plus clone size are reproduced from that table; the DNA served to infer D and trimming. The sample carries some 370,000 clones, roughly 90% recorded once. Sequencing was done on a sample of peripheral blood. This sequence originates from a man between 18 and 29 years old with active or convalescent COVID-19.

CDR3 in amino acids: CASSQDNRGEETQYF. The CDR3 nucleotides read TGCGCCAGCAGCCAAGATAACAGGGGAGAAGAGACCCAGTACTTC. The gene calls are TRBV4-3 and TRBJ2-5; 7 positions match TRBD1. CDR1 and CDR2 from the germline V gene are LGHNA and YSLEER. The CDR3 runs 15 residues. V shed 0 bases and J 3 bases; nucleotides not matched to a gene: 4.